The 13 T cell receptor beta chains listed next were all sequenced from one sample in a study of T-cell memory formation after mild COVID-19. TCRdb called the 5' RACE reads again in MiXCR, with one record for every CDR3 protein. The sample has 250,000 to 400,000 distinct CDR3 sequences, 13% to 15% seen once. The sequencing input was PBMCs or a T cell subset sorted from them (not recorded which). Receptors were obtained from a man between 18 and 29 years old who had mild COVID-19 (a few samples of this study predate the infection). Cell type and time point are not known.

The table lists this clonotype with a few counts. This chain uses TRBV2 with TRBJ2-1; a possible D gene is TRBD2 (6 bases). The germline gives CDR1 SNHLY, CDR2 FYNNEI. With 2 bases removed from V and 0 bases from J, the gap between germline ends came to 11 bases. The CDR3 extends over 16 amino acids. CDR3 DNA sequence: TGTGCCAGCAGTGAATCTGCGGGGAGCTCCTACAATGAGCAGTTCTTC. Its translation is CASSESAGSSYNEQFF. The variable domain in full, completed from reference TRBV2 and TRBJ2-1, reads EPEVTQTPSHQVTQMGQEVILRCVPISNHLYFYWYRQILGQKVEFLVSFYNNEISEKSEIFDDQFSVERPDGSNFTLKIRSTKLEDSAMYFCASSESAGSSYNEQFFGPGTRLTVL.

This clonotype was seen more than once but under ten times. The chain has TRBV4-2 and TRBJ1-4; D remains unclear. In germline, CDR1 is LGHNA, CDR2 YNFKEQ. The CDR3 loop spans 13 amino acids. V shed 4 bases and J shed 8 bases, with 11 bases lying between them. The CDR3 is CASSPMQTEKLFF. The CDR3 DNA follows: TGTGCCAGCAGCCCTATGCAGACGGAAAAACTGTTTTTT.

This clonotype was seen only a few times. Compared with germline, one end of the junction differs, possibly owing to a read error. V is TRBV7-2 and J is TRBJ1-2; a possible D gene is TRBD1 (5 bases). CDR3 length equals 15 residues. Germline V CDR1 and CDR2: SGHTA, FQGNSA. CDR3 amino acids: CASSLAWDAIYGYTF. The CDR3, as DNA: TGTGCCAGCAGCCTAGCATGGGACGCGATCTATGGCTACACCTTC.

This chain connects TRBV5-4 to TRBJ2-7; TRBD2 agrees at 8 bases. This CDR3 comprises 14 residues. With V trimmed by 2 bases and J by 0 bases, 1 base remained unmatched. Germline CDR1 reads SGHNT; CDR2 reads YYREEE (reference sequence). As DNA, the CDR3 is TGTGCCAGCAGCTTCGGGACTAGCTCCTACGAGCAGTACTTC. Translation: CASSFGTSSYEQYF.

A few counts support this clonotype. The chain's CDR3 is CASSQDPPSGGTEQYF. The CDR3 DNA reads as TGTGCCAGCAGCCAAGACCCCCCTAGCGGCGGGACCGAGCAGTACTTC. The chain uses TRBV4-2 and TRBJ2-7; 7 nucleotides align to TRBD2. The CDR3 is 16 residues long. The trim removed 0 bases at V and 6 bases at J, leaving 11 bases unmatched. CDR1 is LGHNA and CDR2 is YNFKEQ in the germline V gene.

Here the CDR3 DNA reads TGTGCCAGCAACCGACCCGGGAACGGAATGAACACTGAAGCTTTCTTT. This sequence encodes CASNRPGNGMNTEAFF. This chain links TRBV6-5 with TRBJ1-1; D gene uncertain. CDR1 is MNHEY and CDR2 is SVGAGI in the germline V gene. V lost 7 bases to trimming and J lost 0 bases, with 18 bases between them. The CDR3 loop spans 16 amino acids.

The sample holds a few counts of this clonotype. In nucleotides, the CDR3 is TGTGCCAGCAGCCACCGAGGAGGCAGCTTAAACACCGGGGAGCTGTTTTTT. Translating it yields CASSHRGGSLNTGELFF. This chain connects TRBV7-9 to TRBJ2-2; D is perhaps TRBD2 (5 bases). V gave up 5 bases and J gave up 2 bases, with 18 bases separating them. This CDR3 is built from 17 residues. Looked up from germline, CDR1 is SEHNR and CDR2 is FQNEAQ (reference sequence).

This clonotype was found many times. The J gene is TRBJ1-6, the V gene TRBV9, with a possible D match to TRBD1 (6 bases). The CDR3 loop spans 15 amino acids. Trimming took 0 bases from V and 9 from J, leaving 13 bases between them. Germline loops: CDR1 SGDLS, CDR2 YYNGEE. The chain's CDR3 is CASSVAYRETSPLHF. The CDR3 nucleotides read TGTGCCAGCAGCGTAGCGTACAGGGAGACTTCACCCCTCCACTTT.

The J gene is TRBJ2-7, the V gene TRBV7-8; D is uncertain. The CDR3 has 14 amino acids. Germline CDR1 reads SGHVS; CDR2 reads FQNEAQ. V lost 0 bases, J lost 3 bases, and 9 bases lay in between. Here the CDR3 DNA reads TGTGCCAGCAGCTTAGCCAGTCAGATCTACGAGCAGTACGTC. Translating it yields CASSLASQIYEQYV.

The CDR3 sequence is CASASGGASSYNEQFF. CDR3 nucleotide sequence: TGTGCCAGCGCTAGCGGGGGGGCCAGCTCCTACAATGAGCAGTTCTTC. The chain joins TRBV5-4 to TRBJ2-1, with 12 positions matching TRBD2. This CDR3 has 16 residues. Losses at the gene ends were 7 bases for V and 0 bases for J; bases not matched to a gene: 5. Germline V gene sequence: CDR1 SGHNT, CDR2 YYREEE (reference sequence). The full variable domain, with the rest looked up from reference TRBV5-4 and TRBJ2-1, is ETGVTQSPTHLIKTRGQQVTLRCSSQSGHNTVSWYQQALGQGPQFIFQYYREEENGRGNFPPRFSGLQFPNYSSELNVNALELDDSALYLCASASGGASSYNEQFFGPGTRLTVL.

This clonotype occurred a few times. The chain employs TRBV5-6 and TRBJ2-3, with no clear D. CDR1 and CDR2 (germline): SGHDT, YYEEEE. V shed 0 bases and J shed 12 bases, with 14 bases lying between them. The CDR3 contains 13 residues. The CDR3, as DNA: TGTGCCAGCAGCTTGGGGGAATGGGGTTCCCAGTATTTT. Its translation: CASSLGEWGSQYF.

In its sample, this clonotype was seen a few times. The CDR3 reads CAISDQVSSYEQYF. In nucleotides, the CDR3 is TGTGCCATCAGTGATCAGGTTAGCTCCTACGAGCAGTACTTC. This rearrangement joins TRBV10-3 to TRBJ2-7; D remains unclear. The CDR3 runs 14 residues. From germline, CDR1 is ENHRY and CDR2 SYGVKD. Between the trimmed V and J ends, which lost 3 bases and 0 bases, there was a span of 9 bases.

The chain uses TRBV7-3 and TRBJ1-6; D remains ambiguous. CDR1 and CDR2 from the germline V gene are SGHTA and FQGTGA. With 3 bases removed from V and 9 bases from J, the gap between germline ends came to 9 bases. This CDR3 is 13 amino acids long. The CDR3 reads CASSFDDRSPLHF. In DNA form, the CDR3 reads TGTGCCAGCAGCTTTGATGACCGTTCACCCCTCCACTTT.